These T cell receptor beta chains were read from a single sample in a study of a mutant IDH1 vaccine in newly diagnosed glioma. These receptors' targets are unknown. This table comes from immunoSEQ multiplex PCR, and its TCRdb copy is limited to in-frame clones, with some not included. The sample records 73,000 or so clones, more than 70% being singletons. The material sequenced was PBMCs, taken from a glioma patient whose treatment included an IDH1 peptide vaccine. These receptors were taken from a young man with glioma. Both conserved end residues are part of each CDR3. Clone size is not always given. Where it is, it says once, few, many or a class for expanded clones.

v_gene: TRBV4-3
abundance: .
j_gene: TRBJ1-4
CDR3aa: CASSQAPQGRANEKLFF

v_gene: TRBV2
abundance: medium-sized
j_gene: TRBJ2-7
CDR3aa: CASILGQGFYEQYF

v_gene: TRBV5-4
abundance: .
j_gene: TRBJ1-5
CDR3aa: CASSLEQNQPQHF

v_gene: TRBV7-9
abundance: .
j_gene: TRBJ1-1
CDR3aa: CASSFTAVLNTEAFF

v_gene: TRBV4-3
abundance: .
j_gene: TRBJ1-2
CDR3aa: CASSQDPDRATGYTF

v_gene: TRBV7-2
abundance: once
j_gene: TRBJ1-3
CDR3aa: CASSPRLSGGSGNTIYF

v_gene: TRBV5-5
abundance: .
j_gene: TRBJ1-2
CDR3aa: CASSPGANYGYTF

v_gene: TRBV7-9
abundance: .
j_gene: TRBJ2-1
CDR3aa: CASSLLLAHNEQFF

v_gene: TRBV7-9
abundance: .
j_gene: TRBJ2-5
CDR3aa: CASSLAASKGGETQYF

v_gene: TRBV7-9
abundance: .
j_gene: TRBJ2-5
CDR3aa: CASSPGTGVRETQYF